Shown below are 16 T cell receptor beta chains from a single sample sequenced in a study of T cells expressing NK-cell markers. After re-calling the 5' RACE reads, TCRdb lists one entry per CDR3 protein, DNA absent. The sample table includes a few hundred thousand distinct CDR3 sequences. The sample consisted of blood T cells: a sorted CD56 or NKG2C T cell subset, CD4+ or CD8+ T cells, or bulk PBMC T cells (not recorded which). These receptors were obtained from a man aged 18 to 69 in good health.

This rearrangement joins TRBV2 to TRBJ1-5; TCRdb proposes TRBD1, but this gene call is untestable without DNA. The germline CDR1 and CDR2 sequences are SNHLY and FYNNEI. The CDR3 contains 14 residues. Here the CDR3 reads CASSSQGAGQPQHF.

This chain joins TRBV20-1 and TRBJ1-1. The CDR3 runs to 13 residues. Germline V lookup: CDR1 DFQATT, CDR2 SNEGSKA (reference sequence). CDR3 amino acids: CSARAKLTTEAFF.

The CDR3 here is CASSMFASSYNSPLHF. The chain couples TRBV19 to TRBJ1-6. The CDR3 loop spans 16 amino acids. Germline V lookup: CDR1 LNHDA, CDR2 SQIVND (reference sequence).

The CDR3 protein is CASSGVRTGLDGFHGYTF. The chain has TRBV9 and TRBJ1-2; absent DNA, TCRdb's TRBD1 call cannot be checked. The CDR3 sequence is 18 residues long. Germline CDR1 and CDR2: SGDLS and YYNGEE.

The chain carries TRBV6-1 and TRBJ1-1; as DNA is missing, the TRBD1 call by TCRdb cannot be tested. Germline V gene data show CDR1 as MNHNS and CDR2 as SASEGT. This CDR3 is built from 14 residues. This CDR3 is CASSPDRGLSEAFF.

The chain employs TRBV3-1 and TRBJ2-2. The CDR3 has 13 residues. From germline, CDR1 is LGHDT and CDR2 YNNKEL (reference sequence). The CDR3 spells CASRRANTGELFF.

The gene calls are TRBV5-1 and TRBJ2-1; checking the TCRdb D call of TRBD1 is not possible without DNA. This CDR3 comprises 13 residues. Germline CDR1 SGHRS, CDR2 YFSETQ. CDR3 sequence: CASSPWAKYEQFF.

V is TRBV10-3 and J is TRBJ2-7; without DNA, the TCRdb call of TRBD1 cannot be checked. CDR1 is ENHRY and CDR2 is SYGVKD in the germline V gene. This CDR3 is built from 16 residues. The CDR3 sequence: CAISESGTPITYEQYF.

This chain joins TRBV20-1 and TRBJ2-3; as DNA is missing, the TRBD2 call by TCRdb cannot be tested. The CDR3 is 13 amino acids. The germline CDR1 and CDR2 sequences are DFQATT and SNEGSKA (reference sequence). This CDR3 reads CSAGPASTDTQYF.

The chain recombines TRBV5-8 with TRBJ2-7. This CDR3 is 14 amino acids long. Germline lookup yields CDR1 SGHTS and CDR2 YDEGEE. The CDR3 sequence: CASSSRFVDREQYF.

The chain is built from TRBV27 and TRBJ1-2; TCRdb indicates TRBD1, and absent DNA this call remains unverified. Per germline, CDR1 MNHEY and CDR2 SMNVEV (reference sequence). The length of the CDR3 is 13 residues. This CDR3 is CASRRQGSDGYTF.

The chain is built from TRBV11-2 and TRBJ2-4. Germline CDR1 reads SGHAT; CDR2 reads FQNNGV. The CDR3 sequence is 14 residues long. CDR3 region: CASSLHGTKNIQYF.

The chain is built from TRBV3-1 and TRBJ2-2; TCRdb reports TRBD1, a call that lacks DNA to check it against. This CDR3 comprises 15 residues. Per the germline V gene, CDR1 is LGHDT and CDR2 is YNNKEL (reference sequence). CDR3 residues: CASSRTNLYRRELFF.

The chain links TRBV20-1 to TRBJ1-6. The CDR3 spans 15 residues. CDR1 is DFQATT, CDR2 SNEGSKA, per germline (reference sequence). CDR3 residues: CSARFGSPTNSPLHF.

The genes are TRBV10-3 and TRBJ1-1; absent DNA, TCRdb's TRBD1 call cannot be checked. CDR1 is ENHRY and CDR2 is SYGVKD in the germline V gene. The CDR3 extends over 14 amino acids. The CDR3 reads CAIRRTEANTEAFF.

The chain is built from TRBV20-1 and TRBJ2-1; there is no DNA to check the TCRdb D call of TRBD1. The CDR3 loop spans 14 amino acids. Germline CDR1 DFQATT, CDR2 SNEGSKA (reference sequence). Here the CDR3 reads CSARKSSGGAEQFF.